These 10 T cell receptor beta chains originate from one sample sequenced in a study of CD8+ T cells in alopecia areata. As the sequencing template, cDNA was produced by extracting RNA and reverse transcribing it. Profiled with immunoSEQ multiplex PCR; TCRdb holds only in-frame clones, not every one. The table includes fewer than 250,000 clones, about three fifths detected once. As for treatment: oral pan-JAK inhibitor, 5-10 mg twice daily. Source: CD4+ T cells sorted from blood, taken at week 4, from a patient treated with tofacitinib. Source of these receptors: a human donor with alopecia areata.

The chain recombines TRBV30 with TRBJ2-5; D is possibly TRBD2 (7 bases). V was clipped by 0 bases and J by 4 bases, with 9 bases between them. Germline CDR1 and CDR2: GTSNPN and SVGIG (reference sequence). The CDR3 sequence is 13 residues long. The DNA for the CDR3 is TGTGCCTGGAGTGTAGGGGGGGGAGAGACCCAGTACTTC. Translated: CAWSVGGGETQYF.

In this sample, this clone turned up a few times. This rearrangement joins TRBV4-2 to TRBJ1-4; no reliable D call. The CDR3 has 14 residues. V lost 0 bases to trimming and J lost 2 bases, with 4 bases between them. From germline, CDR1 is LGHNA and CDR2 YNFKEQ. DNA for the CDR3: TGTGCCAGCAGCCAAGAGGTTACTAATGAAAAACTGTTTTTT. Its translation: CASSQEVTNEKLFF.

The chain couples TRBV29-1 to TRBJ1-2; D is perhaps TRBD1 (5 bases). Looked up from germline, CDR1 is SQVTM and CDR2 is ANQGSEA. This CDR3 comprises 13 residues. The DNA for the CDR3 is TGCTTGGCTGGGACCGGGACGGACTATGGCTACACCTTC. Translation gives CLAGTGTDYGYTF.

This chain joins TRBV28 and TRBJ1-5, with a tentative D call TRBD1 (6 bases). This CDR3 has 14 residues. The ends were cut back, 7 bases at V and 5 bases at J, with 15 bases in the middle. Germline CDR1 MDHEN, CDR2 SYDVKM. As DNA, the CDR3 is TGTGCCAGCACCTTGGCACAGGGCCATCAGCCCCAGCATTTT. Translation: CASTLAQGHQPQHF.

The rearrangement joins TRBV14 to TRBJ2-2; TRBD2 matches 10 bases. The CDR3 contains 16 residues. J was trimmed by 8 bases and V by 1 base; bases with no gene match: 7. CDR1 and CDR2 (germline): SGHDN, FVKESK. The CDR3 DNA reads TGTGCCAGCAGCCAAGCCGTTCTAGCGGGGGCAGGGGAGCTGTTTTTT. Encoded protein: CASSQAVLAGAGELFF.

The chain recombines TRBV7-2 with TRBJ2-7, with 9 bases fitting TRBD1. The CDR3 length is 14 residues. Trimming at V came to 5 bases and at J to 4 bases, leaving 6 bases not matched to a gene. Germline values: CDR1 SGHTA, CDR2 FQGNSA. For the CDR3, the DNA is TGTGCCAGCAGCGCTACAGGGGGCAGGTACGAGCAGTACTTC. This translates into CASSATGGRYEQYF.

This clone was detected only a few times. This chain links TRBV7-8 with TRBJ2-5; no clear D gene. In germline, CDR1 is SGHVS, CDR2 FQNEAQ. CDR3 length equals 13 residues. V lost 1 base and J 4 bases, leaving 7 bases between the germline ends. Here the CDR3 DNA reads TGTGCCAGCAGCTTAGGCTTCGTAGAGACCCAGTACTTC. Its protein is CASSLGFVETQYF.

This clone has a handful of counts. J is TRBJ2-2 and V is TRBV7-9; D possibly corresponds to TRBD2 (7 bases). There are 16 residues in the CDR3. V was cut by 1 base and J by 6 bases, with 15 bases left in between. Germline V lookup: CDR1 SEHNR, CDR2 FQNEAQ (reference sequence). The CDR3 DNA is TGTGCCAGCAGCTTAGATCGGGGGGCGGATGCCGGGGAGCTGTTTTTT. It specifies CASSLDRGADAGELFF.

This sequence joins TRBV4-1 and TRBJ1-6; D not resolved. V lost 4 bases and J lost 9, with 13 bases in between. The CDR3 spans 14 residues. Germline V gene data show CDR1 as MGHRA and CDR2 as YSYEKL. The CDR3 region is CASSPEQLSSPLHF. The CDR3 nucleotides are TGCGCCAGCAGCCCCGAACAGTTGAGTTCACCCCTCCACTTT.

The chain recombines TRBV23-1 with TRBJ1-3; D gene unclear. TRBV23-1 is classed as an ORF, of uncertain function. Trimming left V 4 bases short and J 8 bases short, with 9 bases between. There are 12 residues in the CDR3. CDR3 loop: CASSPPPDTIYF. The CDR3 nucleotides are TGCGCCAGCAGTCCCCCCCCCGACACCATATATTTT.